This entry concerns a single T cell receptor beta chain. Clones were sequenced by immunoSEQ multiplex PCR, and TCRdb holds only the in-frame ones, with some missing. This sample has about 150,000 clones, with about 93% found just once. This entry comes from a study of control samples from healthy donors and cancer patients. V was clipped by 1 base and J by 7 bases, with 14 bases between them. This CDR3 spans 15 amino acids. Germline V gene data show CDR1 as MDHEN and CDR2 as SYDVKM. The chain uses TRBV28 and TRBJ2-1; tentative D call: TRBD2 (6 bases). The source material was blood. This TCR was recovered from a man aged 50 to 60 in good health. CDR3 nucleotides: TGTGCCAGCAGTTTATTACTAGCTGGGGGGAATGAGCAGTTCTTC. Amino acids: CASSLLLAGGNEQFF.